The clone carrying this TCR beta chain was seen a few times. The sample comes from a study of type 1 and type 2 diabetes patients. Study-wide background: CD4+ or CD8+ T cells were positively selected from PBMCs with microbeads.

PCR was run on genomic DNA. A primer set of 30 forward and 13 reverse primers amplified the CDR3. TCRdb reprocessed the multiplex PCR reads via MiXCR and lists one record per CDR3 protein. Here the sample spans about 290,000 distinct CDR3 sequences, roughly 50% being singletons. This sequence originates from a man between 18 and 29 years old with type 2 diabetes. Sequencing input: peripheral blood mononuclear cells (PBMCs).

CDR3 amino acids: CASSLGTDRPNYGYTF. In DNA form, the CDR3 reads TGCGCCAGCAGCCTCGGGACAGACCGGCCTAACTATGGCTACACCTTC. The chain couples TRBV4-3 to TRBJ1-2; 7 bases fit TRBD1. Germline V gene data show CDR1 as LGHNA and CDR2 as YSLEER. The CDR3 spans 16 residues. V was clipped by 4 bases and J by 0 bases; unmatched bases: 8.